This is a list of T cell receptor beta chains from one sample in a study of response to subunit inactivated influenza vaccine. TCRdb independently ran MiXCR on the RT-PCR reads; one entry per CDR3 protein. The repertoire consists of 500,000 to 700,000 distinct CDR3 sequences, with 20% to 25% occurring once and the leading ten covering 2.5% to 3%. These data also formed part of another study, on T cells expressing NK-cell markers.

This sample comprised CD4+ T cells sorted from PBMCs, obtained 11 to 12 days after vaccination. These receptors all stem from a man aged 50-59 years who received an inactivated influenza vaccine. The CDR3 runs from the conserved cysteine through the conserved F or W. Each record gives: V gene, J gene, clone size, D gene, CDR3 length, CDR3 protein, CDR3 DNA. A D gene is named only where the DNA matches it firmly. Only some rows state a clone size, as once, few, many or a class for expanded clones.

>TRBV6-5|TRBJ2-5|-|-|14
CASGYGPNGETQYF
TGTGCCAGCGGTTACGGTCCCAATGGGGAGACCCAGTACTTC
>TRBV7-9|TRBJ1-2|-|-|14
CASSLGLGNYGYTF
TGTGCCAGCAGCTTGGGGTTAGGGAACTATGGCTACACCTTC
>TRBV20-1|TRBJ1-2|many|-|13
CSASGTPEGGYTF
TGCAGTGCTTCCGGGACACCTGAAGGGGGCTACACCTTC
>TRBV15|TRBJ2-2|-|-|15
CATSLYGGGTGELFF
TGTGCCACCAGCCTCTACGGGGGAGGCACCGGGGAGCTGTTTTTT
>TRBV4-1|TRBJ2-5|-|-|16
CASSQGQAGGQETQYF
TGCGCCAGCAGCCAAGGGCAAGCGGGCGGCCAAGAGACCCAGTACTTC
>TRBV9|TRBJ2-3|-|-|14
CASSAKGLTDTQYF
TGTGCCAGCAGCGCCAAGGGTCTCACAGATACGCAGTATTTT
>TRBV6-1|TRBJ2-5|-|-|16
CASSPGPGRVQETQYF
TGTGCCAGCAGCCCCGGGCCAGGGCGGGTCCAAGAGACCCAGTACTTC
>TRBV6-2/TRBV6-3|TRBJ2-5|-|TRBD1|16
CASSYAIGGFQETKYF
TGTGCCAGCAGTTACGCGATAGGGGGCTTTCAAGAGACCAAGTACTTC
>TRBV7-8|TRBJ2-5|-|-|14
CASRGRQYQETQYF
TGTGCCAGCAGAGGACGACAGTACCAAGAGACCCAGTACTTC
>TRBV18|TRBJ1-4|-|-|16
CASSPATGTRLSKLFF
TGTGCCAGCTCACCGGCAACCGGGACGCGGCTTAGTAAACTGTTTTTT
>TRBV6-2/TRBV6-3|TRBJ2-5|-|-|14
CASSYGGLQETQYF
TGTGCCAGCAGTTATGGAGGGCTCCAAGAGACCCAGTACTTC
>TRBV5-6|TRBJ2-3|-|-|14
CASSFLEAADTQYF
TGTGCCAGCAGCTTCCTGGAAGCGGCAGATACGCAGTATTTT
>TRBV7-2|TRBJ2-5|-|-|15
CASSLVVAGQETQYF
TGTGCCAGCAGCTTAGTGGTGGCGGGACAAGAGACCCAGTACTTC
>TRBV12-3/TRBV12-4|TRBJ2-7|few|TRBD1|16
CASSQAGTGRSYEQYF
TGTGCCAGCAGTCAGGCAGGGACAGGCCGCTCCTACGAGCAGTACTTC
>TRBV2|TRBJ2-1|-|-|16
CASSLMTGSSYNEQFF
TGTGCCAGCAGCCTAATGACGGGGAGCTCCTACAATGAGCAGTTCTTC
>TRBV5-1|TRBJ2-2|-|-|15
CASSSLQGNTGELFF
TGCGCCAGCAGCTCCTTACAGGGGAACACCGGGGAGCTGTTTTTT
>TRBV5-6|TRBJ1-2|-|-|13
CASWGPIKDGYTF
TGTGCCAGTTGGGGCCCGATAAAGGATGGCTACACCTTC
>TRBV6-5|TRBJ1-1|few|-|18
CASSYSGQYRTANTEAFF
TGTGCCAGCAGTTACTCGGGCCAGTATCGGACAGCGAACACTGAAGCTTTCTTT
>TRBV28|TRBJ2-7|-|TRBD2|14
CASRGGGRFYEQYF
TGTGCCAGCAGGGGCGGGGGGAGATTCTACGAGCAGTACTTC
>TRBV11-2|TRBJ2-2|-|TRBD2|15
CASSLSGGYTGELFF
TGTGCCAGCAGCCTCAGCGGGGGGTACACCGGGGAGCTGTTTTTT
>TRBV12-3/TRBV12-4|TRBJ1-2|few|-|15
CASSNFRGANYGYTF
TGTGCCAGCAGCAATTTCCGTGGGGCTAACTATGGCTACACCTTC
>TRBV5-1|TRBJ2-1|many|TRBD1|15
CASSLGTGGYNEQFF
TGTGCCAGCAGTTTAGGGACAGGGGGCTACAATGAGCAGTTCTTC
>TRBV9|TRBJ2-2|-|-|15
CASSVVATDTGELFF
TGTGCCAGCAGCGTAGTAGCGACAGACACCGGGGAGCTGTTTTTT
>TRBV20-1|TRBJ2-1|-|TRBD1|15
CSVPPGQGPYNVQFF
TGCAGTGTCCCGCCGGGACAGGGGCCGTACAATGTGCAGTTCTTC
>TRBV25-1|TRBJ2-7|few|-|13
CASSGPRGHEQYF
TGTGCCAGCAGTGGCCCCAGGGGCCACGAGCAGTACTTC
>TRBV27|TRBJ2-2|-|-|17
CASSPLFWDPNTGELFF
TGTGCCAGCAGTCCTTTATTTTGGGATCCTAACACCGGGGAGCTGTTTTTT
>TRBV30|TRBJ1-2|-|TRBD1|14
CAWITTGTNYGYTF
TGTGCCTGGATTACGACAGGGACCAACTATGGCTACACCTTC
>TRBV11-2|TRBJ2-2|-|TRBD2|19
CASSPRGRGPISNTGELFF
TGTGCCAGCAGCCCCCGCGGGAGGGGCCCTATATCGAACACCGGGGAGCTGTTTTTT